The 6 T cell receptor beta chains in this list originate from one sample, sequenced in a study of metastatic and nonmetastatic thyroid tumors. Not a single patient had been given any form of treatment at any point before undergoing thyroid surgery. MiXCR reprocessed the PCR reads for TCRdb. Of about 20,000 clones in the sample, about 23% are singletons; the top ten hold roughly 7.8%. Material for sequencing was adjacent normal tissue. These receptors originate from a female donor with papillary thyroid cancer or a benign thyroid nodule (not recorded which). Some clones in this sample may be carry-over from other donors' samples.

By share of the sample, this clone is medium-sized. The V and J genes are TRBV24-1 and TRBJ1-2; no reliable D call. Germline CDR1 reads KGHDR; CDR2 reads SFDVKD. V lost 5 bases to trimming and J lost 8 bases, with 11 bases between them. There are 12 residues in the CDR3. The CDR3 spells CATSAPQEGYTF. For the CDR3, the DNA is TGTGCCACCAGTGCCCCCCAGGAAGGCTACACCTTC.

The V call is TRBV9, the J call TRBJ2-3; 8 nucleotides match TRBD2. Losses at the gene ends were 4 bases for V and 6 bases for J; bases not matched to a gene: 10. The CDR3 length is 15 residues. The germline gives CDR1 SGDLS, CDR2 YYNGEE. This CDR3 is CASSPQAGVMDTQYF. CDR3 nucleotide sequence: TGTGCCAGCAGCCCCCAAGCGGGAGTGATGGATACGCAGTATTTT.

The rearrangement uses TRBV20-1 and TRBJ2-2; 9 bases agree with TRBD2. The CDR3 is 15 residues long. J gave up 7 bases and V 6 bases, and 12 bases lay outside the gene matches. Germline V gene sequence: CDR1 DFQATT, CDR2 SNEGSKA (reference sequence). CDR3 in DNA: TGCAGTGCGTCTAGTAGCGGGAGAGTCGGCGGGGAGCTGTTTTTT. Encoded protein: CSASSSGRVGGELFF.

The gene calls are TRBV28 and TRBJ2-7, with TRBD1 identical over 8 bases. V was pared by 7 bases and J by 2 bases, with 4 bases of the junction left unmatched. The CDR3 has 13 amino acids. Germline CDR1 MDHEN, CDR2 SYDVKM. The CDR3 DNA follows: TGTGCCAGCAAAAGGACAGGGACCTACGAGCAGTACTTC. Protein product: CASKRTGTYEQYF.

This clone was recorded a few times. This chain links TRBV2 with TRBJ2-2; D is possibly TRBD2 (5 bases). V lost 9 bases to trimming and J lost 0 bases, with 17 bases between them. Germline V CDR1 and CDR2: SNHLY, FYNNEI. The CDR3 has 16 residues. In nucleotides, the CDR3 is TGTGCCAGTGGGTTCGGACTTACCGCGAACACCGGGGAGCTGTTTTTT. It translates to CASGFGLTANTGELFF.

Turning to this clone: Mismatch with germline at one junction end may stem from a read error. This rearrangement joins TRBV5-6 to TRBJ2-7; tentatively, D is TRBD1 or TRBD2 (5 bases each). The CDR3 runs 13 residues. Germline V CDR1 and CDR2: SGHDT, YYEEEE. Here the CDR3 reads CASSPWGNHEQCF. The CDR3 DNA follows: TGTGCCAGCAGCCCTTGGGGGAACCACGAGCAGTGCTTC.